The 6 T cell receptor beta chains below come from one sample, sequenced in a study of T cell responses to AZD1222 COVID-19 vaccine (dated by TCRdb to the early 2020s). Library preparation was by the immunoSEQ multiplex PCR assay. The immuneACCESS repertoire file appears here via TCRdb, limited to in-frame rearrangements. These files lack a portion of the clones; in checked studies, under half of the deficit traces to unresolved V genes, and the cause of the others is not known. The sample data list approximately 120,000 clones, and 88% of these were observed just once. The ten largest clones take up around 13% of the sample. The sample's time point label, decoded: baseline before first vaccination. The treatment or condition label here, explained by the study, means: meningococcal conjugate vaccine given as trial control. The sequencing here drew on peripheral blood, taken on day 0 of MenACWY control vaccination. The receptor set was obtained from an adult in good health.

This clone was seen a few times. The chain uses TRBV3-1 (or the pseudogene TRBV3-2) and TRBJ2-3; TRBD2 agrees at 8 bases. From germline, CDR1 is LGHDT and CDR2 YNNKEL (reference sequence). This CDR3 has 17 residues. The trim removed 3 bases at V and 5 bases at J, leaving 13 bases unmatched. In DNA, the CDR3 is TGTGCCAGCAGCCAGCAACCCGGGGGGGCAGGTGTAGATACGCAGTATTTT. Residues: CASSQQPGGAGVDTQYF.

For the CDR3, the DNA is TGTGCCAGCAGCCCTCGGGAGCAGAGCAGGGAAAAACTGTTTTTT. This gives the protein CASSPREQSREKLFF. V usage is TRBV7-9 and J usage is TRBJ1-4, with D unclear. Per germline, CDR1 SEHNR and CDR2 FQNEAQ (reference sequence). V was trimmed by 5 bases and J by 8 bases, leaving 18 bases between them. The CDR3 is 15 amino acids.

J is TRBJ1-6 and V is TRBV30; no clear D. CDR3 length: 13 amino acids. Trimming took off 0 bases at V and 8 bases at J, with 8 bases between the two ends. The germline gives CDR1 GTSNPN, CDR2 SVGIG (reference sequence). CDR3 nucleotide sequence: TGTGCCTGGAGTGTAACTCGTGATTCACCCCTCCACTTT. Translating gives CAWSVTRDSPLHF.

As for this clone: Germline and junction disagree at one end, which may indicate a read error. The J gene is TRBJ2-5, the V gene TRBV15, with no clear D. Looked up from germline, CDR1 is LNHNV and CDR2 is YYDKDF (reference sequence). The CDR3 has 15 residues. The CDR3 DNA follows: TGTGCCACCAGCCGAGAGGTATCTCCCGGAGAGACCCAGTACTTC. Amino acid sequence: CATSREVSPGETQYF. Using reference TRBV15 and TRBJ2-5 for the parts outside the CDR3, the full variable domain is DAMVIQNPRYQVTQFGKPVTLSCSQTLNHNVMYWYQQKSSQAPKLLFHYYDKDFNNEADTPDNFQSRRPNTSFCFLDIRSPGLGDTAMYLCATSREVSPGETQYFGPGTRLLVL.

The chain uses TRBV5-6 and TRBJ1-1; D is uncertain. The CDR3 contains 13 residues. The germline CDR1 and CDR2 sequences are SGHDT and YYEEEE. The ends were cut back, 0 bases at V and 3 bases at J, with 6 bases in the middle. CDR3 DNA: TGTGCCAGCAGCTTGGTAGGGTACACTGAAGCTTTCTTT. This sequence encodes CASSLVGYTEAFF.

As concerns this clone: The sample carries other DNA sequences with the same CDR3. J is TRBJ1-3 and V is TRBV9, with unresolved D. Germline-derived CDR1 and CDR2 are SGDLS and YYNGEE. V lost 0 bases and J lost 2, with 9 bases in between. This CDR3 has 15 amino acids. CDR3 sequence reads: CASSVDGRPGNTIYF. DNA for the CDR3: TGTGCCAGCAGCGTAGATGGCAGGCCTGGAAACACCATATATTTT.